Listed here is a single T cell receptor beta chain. Germline CDR1 reads SGHTS; CDR2 reads YDEGEE. Trimming took 4 bases from V and 4 from J, leaving 14 bases between them. This CDR3 region has 14 residues. This specimen belongs to a study of blood T cell repertoires in COVID-19. Background on the study: The United States, Italy and Spain provided the acute and convalescent COVID-19 samples. In each case, the material was cDNA or gDNA derived from T cells, B-cell-depleted T cells, or PBMCs.

Produced via immunoSEQ multiplex PCR; TCRdb's table is partial and in-frame only. In the table there are some 120,000 clones, approximately 88% of which are singletons. The chain carries TRBV5-8 and TRBJ1-2; D is undetermined. The source material was peripheral blood. The TCR was taken from a man aged 50 to 60 with acute or convalescent COVID-19. CDR3 in amino acids: CASSPRPIPYGYTF. CDR3 DNA: TGTGCCAGCAGCCCTAGACCGATCCCCTATGGCTACACCTTC.